This T cell receptor beta chain was sequenced during a study of blood T cell repertoires in COVID-19. Overall study: In each case, the material was cDNA or gDNA derived from T cells, B-cell-depleted T cells, or PBMCs.

CDR3 length equals 15 residues. Trimming shortened V by 0 bases and J by 0 bases, and 8 bases separated the two germline ends. Germline values: CDR1 SEHNR, CDR2 FQNEAQ (reference sequence). Participant-given clinical history determined each cohort assignment. Cohort 3 recovery required two negative PCRs, clearance, or symptom resolution. This clone was seen a few times. In the original analysis: Counts of nucleated cells, estimated from reference gene primer amplification, were obtained. This table comes from immunoSEQ multiplex PCR, and its TCRdb copy is limited to in-frame clones, with some not included. V and J calls and clone size are those listed in that table; D and trimming were worked out from the DNA. The table has 300,000 to 400,000 clones, around 89% seen once.

The sequence was collected from a woman aged 18-30 years who had recovered from COVID-19. This chain uses TRBV7-9 with TRBJ2-5; D may be TRBD2 (6 bases). Sequencing used PBMCs or T cells enriched from blood (not recorded which). As DNA, the CDR3 is TGTGCCAGCAGCTTAGCGGTAGCGGACCAAGAGACCCAGTACTTC. Translation: CASSLAVADQETQYF.